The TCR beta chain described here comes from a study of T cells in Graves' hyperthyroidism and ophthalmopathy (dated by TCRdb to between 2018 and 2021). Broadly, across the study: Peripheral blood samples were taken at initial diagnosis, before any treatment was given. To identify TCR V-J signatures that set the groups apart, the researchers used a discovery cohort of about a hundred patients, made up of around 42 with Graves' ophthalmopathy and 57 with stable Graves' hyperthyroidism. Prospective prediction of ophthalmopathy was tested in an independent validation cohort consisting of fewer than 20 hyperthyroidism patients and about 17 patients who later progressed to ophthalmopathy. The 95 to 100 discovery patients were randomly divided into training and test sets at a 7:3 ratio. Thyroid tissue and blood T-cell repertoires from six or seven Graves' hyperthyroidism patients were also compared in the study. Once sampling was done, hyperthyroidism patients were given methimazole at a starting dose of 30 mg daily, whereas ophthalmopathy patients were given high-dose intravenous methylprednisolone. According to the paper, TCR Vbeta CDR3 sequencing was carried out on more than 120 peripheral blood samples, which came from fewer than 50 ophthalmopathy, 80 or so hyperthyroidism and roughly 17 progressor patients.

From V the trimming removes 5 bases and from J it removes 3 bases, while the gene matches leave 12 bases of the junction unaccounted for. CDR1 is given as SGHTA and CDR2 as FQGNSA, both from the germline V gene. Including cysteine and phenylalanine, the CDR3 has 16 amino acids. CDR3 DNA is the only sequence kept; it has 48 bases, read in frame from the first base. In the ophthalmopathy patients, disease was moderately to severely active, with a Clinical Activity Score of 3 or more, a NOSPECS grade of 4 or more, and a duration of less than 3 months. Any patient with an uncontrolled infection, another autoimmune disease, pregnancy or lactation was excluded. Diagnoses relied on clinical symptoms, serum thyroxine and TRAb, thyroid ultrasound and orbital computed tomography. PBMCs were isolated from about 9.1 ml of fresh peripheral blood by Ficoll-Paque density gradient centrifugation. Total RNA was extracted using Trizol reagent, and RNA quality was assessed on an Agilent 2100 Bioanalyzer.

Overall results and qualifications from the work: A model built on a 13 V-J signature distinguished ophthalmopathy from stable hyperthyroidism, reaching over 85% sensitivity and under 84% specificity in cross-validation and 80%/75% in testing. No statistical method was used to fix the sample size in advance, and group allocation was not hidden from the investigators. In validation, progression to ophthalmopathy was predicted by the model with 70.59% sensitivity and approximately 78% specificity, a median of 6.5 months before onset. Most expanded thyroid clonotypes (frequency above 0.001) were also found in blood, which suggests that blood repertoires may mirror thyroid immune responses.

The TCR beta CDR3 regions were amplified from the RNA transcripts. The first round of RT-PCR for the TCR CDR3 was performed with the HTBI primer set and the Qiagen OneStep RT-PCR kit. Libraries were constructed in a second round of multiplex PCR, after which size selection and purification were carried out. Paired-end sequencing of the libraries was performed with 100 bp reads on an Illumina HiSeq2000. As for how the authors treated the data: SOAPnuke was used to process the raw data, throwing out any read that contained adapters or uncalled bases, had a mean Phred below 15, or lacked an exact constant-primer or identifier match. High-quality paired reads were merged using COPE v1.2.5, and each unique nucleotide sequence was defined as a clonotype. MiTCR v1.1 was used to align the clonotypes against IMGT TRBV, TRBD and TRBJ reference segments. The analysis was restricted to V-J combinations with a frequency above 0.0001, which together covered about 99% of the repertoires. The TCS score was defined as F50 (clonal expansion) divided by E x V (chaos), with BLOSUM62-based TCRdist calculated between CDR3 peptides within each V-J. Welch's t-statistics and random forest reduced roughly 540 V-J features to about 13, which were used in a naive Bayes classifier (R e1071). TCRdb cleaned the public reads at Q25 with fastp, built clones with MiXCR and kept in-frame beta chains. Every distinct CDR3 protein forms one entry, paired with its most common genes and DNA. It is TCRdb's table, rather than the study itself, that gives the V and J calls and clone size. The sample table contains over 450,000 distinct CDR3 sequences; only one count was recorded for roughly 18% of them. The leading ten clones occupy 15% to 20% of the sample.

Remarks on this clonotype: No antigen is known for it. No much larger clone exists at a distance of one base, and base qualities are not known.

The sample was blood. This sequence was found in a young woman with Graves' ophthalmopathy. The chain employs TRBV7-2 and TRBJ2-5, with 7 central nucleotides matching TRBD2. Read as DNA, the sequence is TGTGCCAGCAGCCCCCGGACTAGTTGGGGGGAAGAGACCCAGTACTTC. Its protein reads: CASSPRTSWGEETQYF.